This T cell receptor beta chain was observed in a study of T cell responses to AZD1222 COVID-19 vaccine. Broader study findings: The study found Spike-specific TCR breadth and depth rose after two AZD1222 doses. The repertoires were collected only after the peak T cell response. Along spike, vaccine-associated CD4 TCRs were found throughout, with dominance at 160-218 and 743-854.

In germline, CDR1 is SEHNR, CDR2 FQNEAQ (reference sequence). Trimming removed 3 bases from V and 3 bases from J, with 5 bases in between. The CDR3 has 12 residues. Second doses at about 4 or about 12 weeks were pooled. A word on this clone: As yet, its antigen is unknown.

This table comes from immunoSEQ multiplex PCR, and its TCRdb copy is limited to in-frame clones, with some not included. This table has 150,000 to 200,000 clones, roughly 94% appearing once. Here the sequenced sample was peripheral blood, taken 28 days after the second AZD1222 dose. This sequence joins TRBV7-9 and TRBJ1-1; D unresolved. The clonotype was recovered from an adult who received the AZD1222 COVID-19 vaccine. CDR3 in DNA: TGTGCCAGCAGCTTTGCCGACACTGAAGCTTTCTTT. Residues: CASSFADTEAFF.